This is a list of T cell receptor beta chains from one sample in a study of radiation and T cells in renal cell carcinoma. The method was immunoSEQ multiplex PCR; TCRdb's version includes in-frame clones alone and lacks a portion of them. In the table there are about 22,000 clones, about 80% of which are singletons. Sequenced here: blood, sampled from a patient whose treatment included radiotherapy and nephrectomy. These receptors came from a man between 60 and 75 years old with renal cell carcinoma. The CDR3 runs from the conserved cysteine through the conserved F or W. A D gene is named only where the DNA matches it firmly. The size entry is marked missing in some rows and otherwise reads once, few, many or a size class.

j_call: TRBJ1-2; v_call: TRBV11-2; d_call: .; clone_size: .; cdr3_aa: CASSLDTTVPYTF; cdr3_nt: TGTGCCAGCAGCTTAGATACGACAGTACCCTACACCTTC
j_call: TRBJ2-1; v_call: TRBV19; d_call: .; clone_size: .; cdr3_aa: CASSTRRRSPYNEQFF; cdr3_nt: TGTGCCAGTAGTACCCGTAGGCGTAGTCCCTACAATGAGCAGTTCTTC
j_call: TRBJ1-1; v_call: TRBV19; d_call: TRBD1; clone_size: .; cdr3_aa: CASSRDRVSTEAFF; cdr3_nt: TGTGCCAGTAGCCGGGACAGGGTGAGCACTGAAGCTTTCTTT
j_call: TRBJ2-3; v_call: TRBV7-3; d_call: .; clone_size: .; cdr3_aa: CASSLDGSGTDTQYF; cdr3_nt: TGTGCCAGCAGCTTAGACGGGAGCGGGACAGATACGCAGTATTTT
j_call: TRBJ2-1; v_call: TRBV11-3; d_call: .; clone_size: .; cdr3_aa: CASSLALAYNEQFF; cdr3_nt: TGTGCCAGCAGCTTAGCCCTAGCTTACAATGAGCAGTTCTTC
j_call: TRBJ2-5; v_call: TRBV7-9; d_call: .; clone_size: once; cdr3_aa: CASREEGHYQETQYF; cdr3_nt: TGTGCCAGCAGGGAAGAAGGACATTACCAAGAGACCCAGTACTTC
j_call: TRBJ2-2; v_call: TRBV4-3; d_call: .; clone_size: .; cdr3_aa: CASSQGRGELFF; cdr3_nt: TGCGCCAGCAGCCAGGGTCGCGGGGAGCTGTTTTTT
j_call: TRBJ2-3; v_call: TRBV19; d_call: .; clone_size: .; cdr3_aa: CASSPGASGGLWTDTQYF; cdr3_nt: TGTGCCAGTAGTCCAGGGGCGTCGGGCGGTTTATGGACAGATACGCAGTATTTT
j_call: TRBJ2-3; v_call: TRBV5-4; d_call: .; clone_size: .; cdr3_aa: CASRGQGSDTQYF; cdr3_nt: TGTGCCAGCAGGGGCCAGGGGTCAGATACGCAGTATTTT
j_call: TRBJ1-1; v_call: TRBV6-6; d_call: .; clone_size: once; cdr3_aa: CASQTLPGGTEAFF; cdr3_nt: TGCGCCAGCCAAACGTTACCCGGGGGCACTGAAGCTTTCTTT
j_call: TRBJ1-1; v_call: TRBV6-1; d_call: TRBD1; clone_size: .; cdr3_aa: CASSRTGSVAFF; cdr3_nt: TGTGCCAGCAGTCGGACAGGGTCTGTGGCTTTCTTT
j_call: TRBJ2-5; v_call: TRBV5-1; d_call: TRBD2; clone_size: .; cdr3_aa: CASSLGLAGETQYF; cdr3_nt: TGCGCCAGCAGCCTGGGACTAGCGGGAGAGACCCAGTACTTC